The entry below describes one T cell receptor beta chain. It has no known antigen specificity. It has no much larger one-base neighbor in the sample; base qualities were not kept. This record comes from a study of T cells in localized non-small cell lung cancer (dated by TCRdb to 2020 to 2022). Turning to the overall study: Comparing tumors with uninvolved tumor-adjacent lungs, the study looked at the T cell repertoires of about 240 patients with early-stage NSCLC. The cohort was made up of about 240 treatment-naive NSCLC patients whose localized lung tumors had been resected. Of the NSCLC patients, around 140 were male and roughly 100 were female, and the mean age was around 66 years. General conclusions and limits of the study: The highest T cell clonality was observed in uninvolved tumor-adjacent lung, where clonality exceeded that of tumor, suggesting that antigenic responses were more focused in uninvolved tumor-adjacent lung. A median of 57 of the top 100 tumor clones turned up in the paired uninvolved adjacent lung, and 25 to 35 of those clones also ranked among the top 100 of that same adjacent lung. Since the design was exploratory, TCR variables were selected using unadjusted p-values with no false-discovery rate correction. Longer overall survival was associated with higher T cell density in blood, whereas shorter survival was associated with higher clonality in adjacent lung. Multi-region tumor sequencing was not performed, so intratumor heterogeneity could not be excluded.

TCR beta CDR3 regions were sequenced from DNA using the immunoSEQ Assay. Regarding the original processing steps: To compute T cell density, TCR beta template counts were normalized to usable DNA, which was estimated by amplifying housekeeping genes. The preseqR package was used to estimate richness by extrapolating to 400,000 templates for PBMC samples and to 120,000 templates for tissue samples. Clonality was defined as one minus Pielou's evenness. To identify tissue-enriched TCRs, differential abundance testing was run on productive amino-acid clonotypes with a minimum total count of 5 and an alpha of 0.1. Repertoire overlap between compartments was quantified with the Jaccard Index and Morisita Overlap Index. GLIPH clustered TCR beta CDR3s with public tetramer-defined viral CDR3s; viral motifs required at least three viral sequences plus V-gene enrichment. The clones in this table, taken by TCRdb from immuneACCESS, are in-frame only. Not every clone is retained; where verified, under half of the shortfall comes from an unresolved V gene, and the cause of the rest is unknown. V and J calls and clone size are given by that table; D and trimming were obtained from the DNA. The sample table records about 41,000 clones; roughly 90% of these occur just once. The ten largest make up around 2.5% of the sample.

At diagnosis, tumor, uninvolved tumor-adjacent lung and peripheral blood were collected and then preserved as a mix of FFPE and fresh-frozen material. For TCR repertoire profiling, blood samples were analyzed in the form of peripheral blood mononuclear cells. Trimming takes 4 bases off V and 4 bases off J; junction bases not matched to a gene: 12. Its CDR3 holds 18 amino acids, cysteine through phenylalanine. The retained sequence is limited to the CDR3, 54 bases, with the frame set at the first base. As encoded in the germline V gene (reference sequence), CDR1 is LNHDA while CDR2 is SQIVND. The material sequenced was peripheral blood, taken before any cancer treatment. The sequence is built from TRBV19 and TRBJ2-1; the junction holds 11 bases that match TRBD2. The TCR sequence derives from an older female donor with stage I squamous cell lung carcinoma. CDR3 reads: CASSTAILAGGFYNEQFF. The nucleotides read TGTGCCAGTAGTACCGCTATCTTAGCGGGAGGGTTTTACAATGAGCAGTTCTTC.